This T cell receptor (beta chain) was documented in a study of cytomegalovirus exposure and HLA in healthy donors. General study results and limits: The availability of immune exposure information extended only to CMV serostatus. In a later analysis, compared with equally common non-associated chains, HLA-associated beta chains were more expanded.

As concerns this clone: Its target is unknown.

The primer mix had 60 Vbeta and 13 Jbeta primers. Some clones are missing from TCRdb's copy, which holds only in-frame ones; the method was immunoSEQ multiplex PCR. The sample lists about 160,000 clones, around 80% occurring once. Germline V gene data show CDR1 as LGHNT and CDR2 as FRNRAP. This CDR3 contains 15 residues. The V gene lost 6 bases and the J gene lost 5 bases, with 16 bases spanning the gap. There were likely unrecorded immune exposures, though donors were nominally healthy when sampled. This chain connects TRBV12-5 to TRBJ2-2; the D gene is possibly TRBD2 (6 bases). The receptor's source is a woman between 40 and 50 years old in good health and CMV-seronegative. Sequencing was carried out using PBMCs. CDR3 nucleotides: TGTGCTAGTGGCCCCCCTCGGGGGAAGACCGGGGAGCTGTTTTTT. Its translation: CASGPPRGKTGELFF.